The clone carrying this T cell receptor (beta chain) was counted ten times or more. Its matching antigen is unknown. Its ends do not fully match the called genes, so a read error is possible. The data stem from a study of CD8 T cells in ankylosing spondylitis. Findings and limits, study-wide: CD8+ cells made up the disease-linked clones, which were relatively rare in peripheral blood. The clones that were linked to disease were reported to be significantly enriched in matched synovial fluid samples from ankylosing spondylitis patients. Roughly 8 highly homologous variants made up a TCR beta motif, and this motif appeared characteristic of ankylosing spondylitis blood.

TCR beta libraries were made by quantitative 5'-RACE with molecular barcodes. Each CDR3 protein is one row after TCRdb ran MiXCR on the 5' RACE reads. The table has about 240,000 distinct CDR3 sequences, 8% to 9.5% seen once. There are 11 residues in the CDR3. The chain couples TRBV12-3 or TRBV12-4 to TRBJ1-5; D gene ambiguous. The sequenced sample was blood, either unsorted or a sorted T cell fraction (not recorded which). The origin of this receptor is a male donor with ankylosing spondylitis or in good health (not recorded which). CDR3 DNA: TGTGCCAGCGGTTTGTATCAGCCCCAGCATTTT. This encodes CASGLYQPQHF.